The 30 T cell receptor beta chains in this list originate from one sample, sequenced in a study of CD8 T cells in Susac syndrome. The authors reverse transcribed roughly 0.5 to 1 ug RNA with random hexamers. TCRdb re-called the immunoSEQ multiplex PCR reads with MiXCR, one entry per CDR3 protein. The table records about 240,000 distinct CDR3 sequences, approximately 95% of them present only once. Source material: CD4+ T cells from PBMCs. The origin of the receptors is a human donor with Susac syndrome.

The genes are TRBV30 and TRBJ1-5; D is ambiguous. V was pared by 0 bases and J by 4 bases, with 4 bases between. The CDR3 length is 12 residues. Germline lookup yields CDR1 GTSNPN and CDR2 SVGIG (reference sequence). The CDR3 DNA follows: TGTGCCTGGAGTGTCCCAAATCAGCCCCAGCATTTT. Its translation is CAWSVPNQPQHF.

CDR3: CASTPIAGGSTDTQYF. The CDR3 region has the DNA TGTGCCAGCACCCCTATAGCGGGAGGGAGCACAGATACGCAGTATTTT. The V gene is TRBV7-8, the J gene TRBJ2-3; 11 nucleotides align to TRBD2. V was pared by 7 bases and J by 0 bases, with 6 bases of the junction left unmatched. CDR3 size: 16 residues. Germline loops: CDR1 SGHVS, CDR2 FQNEAQ.

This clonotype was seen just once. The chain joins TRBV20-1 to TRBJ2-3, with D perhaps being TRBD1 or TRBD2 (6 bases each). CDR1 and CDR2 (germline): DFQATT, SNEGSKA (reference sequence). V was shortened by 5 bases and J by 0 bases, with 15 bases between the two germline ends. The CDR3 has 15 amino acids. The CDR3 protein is CSAARGHQSTDTQYF. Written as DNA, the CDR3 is TGCAGTGCTGCCCGGGGGCACCAAAGCACAGATACGCAGTATTTT.

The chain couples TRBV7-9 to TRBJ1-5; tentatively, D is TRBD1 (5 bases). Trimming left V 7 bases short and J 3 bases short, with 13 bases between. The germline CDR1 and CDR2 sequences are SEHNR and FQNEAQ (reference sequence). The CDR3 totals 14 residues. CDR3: CASTAGGDNQPQHF. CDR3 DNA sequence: TGTGCCAGCACCGCGGGGGGGGACAATCAGCCCCAGCATTTT. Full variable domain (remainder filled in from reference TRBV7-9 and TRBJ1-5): DTGVSQNPRHKITKRGQNVTFRCDPISEHNRLYWYRQTLGQGPEFLTYFQNEAQLEKSRLLSDRFSAERPKGSFSTLEIQRTEQGDSAMYLCASTAGGDNQPQHFGDGTRLSIL.

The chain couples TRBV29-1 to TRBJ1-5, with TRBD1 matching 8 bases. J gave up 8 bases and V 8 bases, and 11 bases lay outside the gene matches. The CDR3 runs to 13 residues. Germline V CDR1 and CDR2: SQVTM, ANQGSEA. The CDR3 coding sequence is TGCAGCCACGGACAGGGCTTATCAGAGCCCCAGCATTTT. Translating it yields CSHGQGLSEPQHF.

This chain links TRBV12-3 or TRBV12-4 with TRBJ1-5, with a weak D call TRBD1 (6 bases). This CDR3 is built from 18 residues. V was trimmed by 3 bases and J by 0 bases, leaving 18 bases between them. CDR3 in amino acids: CASSFPRGGASSNQPQHF. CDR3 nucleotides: TGTGCCAGCAGTTTCCCGCGGGGGGGGGCAAGTAGCAATCAGCCCCAGCATTTT.

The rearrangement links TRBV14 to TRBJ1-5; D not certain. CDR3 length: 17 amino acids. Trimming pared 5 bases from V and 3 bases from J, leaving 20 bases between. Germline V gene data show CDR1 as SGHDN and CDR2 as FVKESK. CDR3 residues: CASSYEFQLADNQPQHF. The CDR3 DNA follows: TGTGCCAGCAGCTACGAATTCCAGCTGGCGGACAATCAGCCCCAGCATTTT.

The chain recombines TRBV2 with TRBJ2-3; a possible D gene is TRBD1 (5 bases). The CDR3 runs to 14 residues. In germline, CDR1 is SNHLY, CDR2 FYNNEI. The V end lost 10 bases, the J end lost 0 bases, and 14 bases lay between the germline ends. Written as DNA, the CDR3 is TGTGCCAATGCGGACAAGGCGAGCACAGATACGCAGTATTTT. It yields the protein CANADKASTDTQYF. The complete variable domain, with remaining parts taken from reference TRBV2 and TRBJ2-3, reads EPEVTQTPSHQVTQMGQEVILRCVPISNHLYFYWYRQILGQKVEFLVSFYNNEISEKSEIFDDQFSVERPDGSNFTLKIRSTKLEDSAMYFCANADKASTDTQYFGPGTRLTVL.

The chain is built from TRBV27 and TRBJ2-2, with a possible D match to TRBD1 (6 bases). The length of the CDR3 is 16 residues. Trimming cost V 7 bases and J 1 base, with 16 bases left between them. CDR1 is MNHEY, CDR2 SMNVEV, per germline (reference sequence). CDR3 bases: TGTGCCAGCAAACCGCCCAGGGGCGAGAACACCGGGGAGCTGTTTTTT. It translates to CASKPPRGENTGELFF.

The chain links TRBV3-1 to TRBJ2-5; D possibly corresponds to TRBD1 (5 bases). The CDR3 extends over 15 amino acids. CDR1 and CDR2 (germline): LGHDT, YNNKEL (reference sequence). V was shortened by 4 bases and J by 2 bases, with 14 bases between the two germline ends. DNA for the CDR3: TGTGCCAGCAGCCCCCAGTGGACATCACAAGAGACCCAGTACTTC. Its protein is CASSPQWTSQETQYF.

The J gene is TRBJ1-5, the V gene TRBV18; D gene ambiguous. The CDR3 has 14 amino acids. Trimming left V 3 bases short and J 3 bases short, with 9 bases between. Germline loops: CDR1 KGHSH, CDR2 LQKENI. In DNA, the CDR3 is TGTGCCAGCTCACCTCTGCAGGACAATCAGCCCCAGCATTTT. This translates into CASSPLQDNQPQHF.

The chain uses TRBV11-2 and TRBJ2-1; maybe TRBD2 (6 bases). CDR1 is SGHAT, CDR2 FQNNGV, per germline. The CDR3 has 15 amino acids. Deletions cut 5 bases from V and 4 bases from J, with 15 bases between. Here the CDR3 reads CASSRVPGLYNEQFF. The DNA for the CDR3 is TGTGCCAGCAGCCGAGTCCCGGGACTTTACAATGAGCAGTTCTTC.

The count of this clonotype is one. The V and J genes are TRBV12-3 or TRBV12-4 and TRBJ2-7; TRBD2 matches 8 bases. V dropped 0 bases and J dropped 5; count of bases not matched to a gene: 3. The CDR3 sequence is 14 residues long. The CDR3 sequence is CASSLAGRVDEQYF. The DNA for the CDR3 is TGTGCCAGCAGTTTAGCCGGGAGGGTCGACGAGCAGTACTTC.

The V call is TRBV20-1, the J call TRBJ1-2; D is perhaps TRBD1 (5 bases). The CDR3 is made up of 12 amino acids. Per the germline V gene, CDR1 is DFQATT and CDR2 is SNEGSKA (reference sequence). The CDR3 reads CGMPRGSYGYTF. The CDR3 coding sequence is TGCGGCATGCCACGGGGGTCCTATGGCTACACCTTC.

The CDR3 reads CASSMTHQETQYF. The CDR3 DNA follows: TGTGCCAGCAGCATGACGCACCAAGAGACCCAGTACTTC. This chain connects TRBV7-9 to TRBJ2-5; D not certain. With 5 bases removed from V and 0 bases from J, the gap between germline ends came to 7 bases. The CDR3 extends over 13 amino acids. Per the germline V gene, CDR1 is SEHNR and CDR2 is FQNEAQ (reference sequence).

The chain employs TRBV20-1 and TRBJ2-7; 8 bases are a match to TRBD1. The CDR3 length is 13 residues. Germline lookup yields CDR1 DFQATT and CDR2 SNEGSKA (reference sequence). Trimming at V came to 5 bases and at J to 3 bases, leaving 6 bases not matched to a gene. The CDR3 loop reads CSARDRSFYEQYF. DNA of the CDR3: TGCAGTGCTCGGGACAGGTCTTTCTACGAGCAGTACTTC.

CDR3 bases: TGTGCCAGCAGTTACGGGGGAACTAGCACAGATACGCAGTATTTT. It specifies CASSYGGTSTDTQYF. V is TRBV6-6 and J is TRBJ2-3; D is possibly TRBD1 or TRBD2 (5 bases each). The CDR3 contains 15 residues. V was clipped by 2 bases and J by 0 bases, with 9 bases between them. Germline assignment: CDR1 MNHNY and CDR2 SVGAGI (reference sequence).

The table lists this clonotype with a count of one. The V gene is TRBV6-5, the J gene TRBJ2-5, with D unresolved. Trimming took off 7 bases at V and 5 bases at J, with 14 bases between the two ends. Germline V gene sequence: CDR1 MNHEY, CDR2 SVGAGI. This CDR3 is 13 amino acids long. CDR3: CASTSSVEETQYF. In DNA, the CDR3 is TGTGCCAGCACCTCCTCCGTCGAGGAGACCCAGTACTTC.

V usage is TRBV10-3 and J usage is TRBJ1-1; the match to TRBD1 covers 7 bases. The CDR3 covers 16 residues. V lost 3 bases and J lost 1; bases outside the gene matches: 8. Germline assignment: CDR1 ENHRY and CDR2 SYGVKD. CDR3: CAISEPAGQANTEAFF. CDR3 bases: TGTGCCATCAGTGAACCCGCCGGACAGGCGAACACTGAAGCTTTCTTT.

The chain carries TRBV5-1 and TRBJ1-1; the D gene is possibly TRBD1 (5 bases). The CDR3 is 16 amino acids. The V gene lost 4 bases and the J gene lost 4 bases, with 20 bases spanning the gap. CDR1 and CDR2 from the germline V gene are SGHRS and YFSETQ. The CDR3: CASSPRGWDDPTEAFF. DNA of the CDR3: TGCGCCAGCAGCCCACGGGGTTGGGACGACCCCACTGAAGCTTTCTTT.

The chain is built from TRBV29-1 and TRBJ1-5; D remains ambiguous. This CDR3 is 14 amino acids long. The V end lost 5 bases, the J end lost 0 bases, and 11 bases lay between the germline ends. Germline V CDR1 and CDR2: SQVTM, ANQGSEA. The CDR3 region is CSVSMGYSNQPQHF. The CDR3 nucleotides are TGCAGCGTTTCTATGGGCTATAGCAATCAGCCCCAGCATTTT. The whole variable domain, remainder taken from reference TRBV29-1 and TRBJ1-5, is SAVISQKPSRDICQRGTSLTIQCQVDSQVTMMFWYRQQPGQSLTLIATANQGSEATYESGFVIDKFPISRPNLTFSTLTVSNMSPEDSSIYLCSVSMGYSNQPQHFGDGTRLSIL.

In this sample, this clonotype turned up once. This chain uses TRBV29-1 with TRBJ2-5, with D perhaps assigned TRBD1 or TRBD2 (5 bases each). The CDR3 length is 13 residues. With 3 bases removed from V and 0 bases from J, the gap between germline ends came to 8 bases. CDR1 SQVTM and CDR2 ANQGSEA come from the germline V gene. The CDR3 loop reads CSVDEGYQETQYF. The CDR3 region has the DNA TGCAGCGTTGATGAGGGGTACCAAGAGACCCAGTACTTC.

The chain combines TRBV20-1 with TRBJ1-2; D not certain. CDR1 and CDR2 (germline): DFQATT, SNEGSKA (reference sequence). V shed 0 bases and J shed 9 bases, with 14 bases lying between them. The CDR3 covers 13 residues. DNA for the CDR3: TGCAGTGCTAGAGATCCACGTGAGGAGAGCTACACCTTC. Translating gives CSARDPREESYTF.

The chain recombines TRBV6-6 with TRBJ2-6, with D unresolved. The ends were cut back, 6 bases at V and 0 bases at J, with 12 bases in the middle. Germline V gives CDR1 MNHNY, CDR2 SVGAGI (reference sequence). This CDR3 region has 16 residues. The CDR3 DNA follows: TGTGCCAGCAGCGCTGTTCAGAGCTCTGGGGCCAACGTCCTGACTTTC. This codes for CASSAVQSSGANVLTF.

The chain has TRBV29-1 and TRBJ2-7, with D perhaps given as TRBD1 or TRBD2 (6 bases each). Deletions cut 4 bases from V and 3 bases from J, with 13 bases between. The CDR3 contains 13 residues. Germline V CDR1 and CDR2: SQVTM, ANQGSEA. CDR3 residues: CSVGSRGLYEQYF. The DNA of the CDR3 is TGCAGCGTTGGCTCCCGGGGGCTCTACGAGCAGTACTTC.

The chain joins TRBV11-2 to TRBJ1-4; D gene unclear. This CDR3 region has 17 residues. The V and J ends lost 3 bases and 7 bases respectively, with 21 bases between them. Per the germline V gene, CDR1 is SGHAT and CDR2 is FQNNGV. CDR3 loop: CASSFSRDRRLGEKLFF. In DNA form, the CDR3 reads TGTGCCAGCAGCTTCTCTCGTGACCGCCGTTTGGGTGAAAAACTGTTTTTT. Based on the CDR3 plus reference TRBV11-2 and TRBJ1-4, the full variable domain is EAGVAQSPRYKIIEKRQSVAFWCNPISGHATLYWYQQILGQGPKLLIQFQNNGVVDDSQLPKDRFSAERLKGVDSTLKIQPAKLEDSAVYLCASSFSRDRRLGEKLFFGSGTQLSVL.

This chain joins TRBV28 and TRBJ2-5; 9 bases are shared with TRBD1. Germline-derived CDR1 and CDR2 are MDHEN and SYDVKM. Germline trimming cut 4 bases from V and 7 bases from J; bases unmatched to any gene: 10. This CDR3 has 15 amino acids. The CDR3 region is CASSSRDRVWVTQYF. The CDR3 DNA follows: TGTGCCAGCAGTTCTCGGGACAGGGTCTGGGTGACCCAGTACTTC.

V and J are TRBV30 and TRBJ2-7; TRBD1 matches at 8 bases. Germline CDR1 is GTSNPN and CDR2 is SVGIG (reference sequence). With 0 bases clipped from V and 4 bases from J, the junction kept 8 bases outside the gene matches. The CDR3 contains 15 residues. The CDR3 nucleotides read TGTGCCTGGAGTGTACGTGGACAGGGCCGGTACGAGCAGTACTTC. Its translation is CAWSVRGQGRYEQYF.

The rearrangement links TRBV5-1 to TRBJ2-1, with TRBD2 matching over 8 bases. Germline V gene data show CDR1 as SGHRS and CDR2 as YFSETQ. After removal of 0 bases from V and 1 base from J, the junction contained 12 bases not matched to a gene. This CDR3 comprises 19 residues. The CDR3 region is CASSLAGGRAGGSYNEQFF. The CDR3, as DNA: TGCGCCAGCAGCTTGGCCGGCGGTAGGGCGGGAGGTTCCTACAATGAGCAGTTCTTC.

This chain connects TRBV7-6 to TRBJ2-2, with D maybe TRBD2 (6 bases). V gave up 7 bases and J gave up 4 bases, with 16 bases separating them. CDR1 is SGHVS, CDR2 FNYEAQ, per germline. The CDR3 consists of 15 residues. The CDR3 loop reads CASTSMLGGTGELFF. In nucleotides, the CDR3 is TGTGCCAGCACCTCAATGCTGGGGGGCACCGGGGAGCTGTTTTTT.